The 21 T cell receptor beta chains listed next were all sequenced from one sample in a study of T-cell memory formation after mild COVID-19. MiXCR, applied by TCRdb to the 5' RACE reads, yields one record per CDR3 protein. The sample consists of 250,000 to 400,000 distinct CDR3 sequences, 14% of them appearing once. The specimen sequenced was PBMCs or a T cell subset sorted from them (not recorded which). These TCRs come from a man in his late teens or twenties who had mild COVID-19 (a few samples of this study predate the infection). Cell type and time point are not known.

This rearrangement joins TRBV7-6 to TRBJ2-3; possibly TRBD1 for D (6 bases). This CDR3 is built from 16 residues. Germline CDR1 and CDR2: SGHVS and FNYEAQ. V was trimmed by 5 bases and J by 4 bases, leaving 19 bases between them. The chain's CDR3 is CASSNIRGLEADTQYF. The CDR3 nucleotides are TGTGCCAGCAGCAACATCAGGGGCTTGGAGGCAGATACGCAGTATTTT.

This rearrangement joins TRBV4-2 to TRBJ1-1; the match to TRBD1 covers 10 bases. This CDR3 is 15 amino acids long. CDR1 LGHNA and CDR2 YNFKEQ come from the germline V gene. Trimming took 3 bases from V and 10 from J; bases not matched to a gene: 11. CDR3 bases: TGTGCCAGCAGCCAGCCCGGGACAGGGGCCCGGGGAGCTTTCTTT. It encodes CASSQPGTGARGAFF.

V and J are TRBV27 and TRBJ1-2, with TRBD1 identical over 9 bases. The CDR3 consists of 13 residues. V was pared by 8 bases and J by 8 bases, with 9 bases of the junction left unmatched. CDR1 is MNHEY, CDR2 SMNVEV, per germline (reference sequence). The CDR3 nucleotides are TGTGCCAGCGGCCCACAGGGGGCGGGCGGCTACACCTTC. Translated: CASGPQGAGGYTF.

In its sample, this clonotype was seen many times. Here the CDR3 reads CASSYSPSPGEQYF. The DNA for the CDR3 is TGTGCCAGCAGCTACTCCCCCTCCCCCGGGGAGCAGTACTTC. This sequence joins TRBV9 and TRBJ2-7; D is undetermined. The CDR3 has 14 residues. CDR1 is SGDLS, CDR2 YYNGEE, per germline. The ends were cut back, 4 bases at V and 7 bases at J, with 18 bases in the middle.

This sequence joins TRBV5-1 and TRBJ2-7, with 7 bases fitting TRBD1. CDR1 is SGHRS, CDR2 YFSETQ, per germline. CDR3 length equals 15 residues. Losses at the gene ends were 3 bases for V and 5 bases for J; bases not matched to a gene: 11. In nucleotides, the CDR3 is TGCGCCAGCAGCTATGGGACAGCGTTTTTCGACGAGCAGTACTTC. Protein sequence: CASSYGTAFFDEQYF. Variable domain in full (rest from reference TRBV5-1 and TRBJ2-7): KAGVTQTPRYLIKTRGQQVTLSCSPISGHRSVSWYQQTPGQGLQFLFEYFSETQRNKGNFPGRFSGRQFSNSRSEMNVSTLELGDSALYLCASSYGTAFFDEQYFGPGTRLTVT.

The chain uses TRBV12-3 or TRBV12-4 and TRBJ2-1, with 9 bases matching TRBD1. J was trimmed by 5 bases and V by 6 bases; bases with no gene match: 8. The CDR3 is made up of 15 amino acids. The CDR3 sequence is CASSTGGQGNNEQFF. The CDR3 DNA sequence: TGTGCCAGCAGCACGGGGGGACAGGGAAACAATGAGCAGTTCTTC.

The gene calls are TRBV12-3 or TRBV12-4 and TRBJ1-4, with D unclear. The CDR3 length is 16 residues. V shed 0 bases and J shed 4 bases, with 12 bases lying between them. The CDR3 sequence is CASSLAGGGYNEKLFF. CDR3 coding DNA: TGTGCCAGCAGTTTAGCGGGTGGTGGGTATAATGAAAAACTGTTTTTT.

This chain links TRBV3-1 with TRBJ2-4; possible D gene TRBD2, 6 bases. Germline values: CDR1 LGHDT, CDR2 YNNKEL (reference sequence). V was trimmed by 3 bases and J by 8 bases, leaving 14 bases between them. The CDR3 runs to 14 residues. Here the CDR3 reads CASSHRGIEDIQYF. Written as DNA, the CDR3 is TGTGCCAGCAGCCATCGGGGGATAGAGGACATTCAGTACTTC. Filled out from reference TRBV3-1 and TRBJ2-4, the complete variable domain reads DTAVSQTPKYLVTQMGNDKSIKCEQNLGHDTMYWYKQDSKKFLKIMFSYNNKELIINETVPNRFSPKSPDKAHLNLHINSLELGDSAVYFCASSHRGIEDIQYFGAGTRLSVL.

The chain carries TRBV3-1 and TRBJ2-2, with D possibly TRBD2 on 5 matching bases. V lost 8 bases to trimming and J lost 6 bases, with 10 bases between them. This CDR3 contains 12 residues. In germline, CDR1 is LGHDT, CDR2 YNNKEL (reference sequence). CDR3: CASGPGAGELFF. The CDR3 nucleotides read TGTGCCAGCGGACCCGGGGCCGGGGAGCTGTTTTTT.

This clonotype was recorded at least ten times. The CDR3 nucleotides are TGTGCCAGCCGAAGCGGGGGGGTAAGCACAGATACGCAGTATTTT. Amino acids: CASRSGGVSTDTQYF. V and J are TRBV27 and TRBJ2-3; TRBD2 agrees at 10 bases. The CDR3 consists of 15 residues. V lost 8 bases to trimming and J lost 0 bases; unmatched junction nucleotides: 5. Looked up from germline, CDR1 is MNHEY and CDR2 is SMNVEV (reference sequence).

In its sample, this clonotype was seen many times. The genes are TRBV29-1 and TRBJ2-2, with 9 bases aligning to TRBD2. The CDR3 spans 14 residues. The trim removed 7 bases at V and 4 bases at J, leaving 7 bases unmatched. Germline V gene data show CDR1 as SQVTM and CDR2 as ANQGSEA. The CDR3 DNA follows: TGCAGCGCCGCGACTAGCGGACTCACCGGGGAGCTGTTTTTT. This gives the protein CSAATSGLTGELFF.

J is TRBJ2-7 and V is TRBV21-1; TRBD2 is the table's D call and was not checked against the DNA. TRBV21-1 is a pseudogene locus. There are 16 residues in the CDR3. In DNA form, the CDR3 reads TGTGCCAGCAGCAGCAGAATTAGCGCTATAAGTCGCGAGCAGTACTTC. Translated: CASSSRISAISREQYF.

CDR3 protein: CASSYDSTDTQYF. CDR3 in DNA: TGTGCCAGCAGCTACGACTCCACAGATACGCAGTATTTT. The genes are TRBV9 and TRBJ2-3; D gene unclear. The CDR3 loop spans 13 amino acids. V lost 4 bases and J lost 2, with 8 bases in between. Germline CDR1 SGDLS, CDR2 YYNGEE.

This clonotype was observed a few times. This chain joins TRBV3-1 and TRBJ2-1; the match to TRBD2 covers 8 bases. CDR1 is LGHDT and CDR2 is YNNKEL in the germline V gene (reference sequence). CDR3 length: 12 residues. V gave up 4 bases and J gave up 9 bases; unmatched junction bases: 2. The CDR3 loop reads CASSPGGIEQFF. DNA of the CDR3: TGTGCCAGCAGCCCGGGGGGGATTGAGCAGTTCTTC.

This clonotype was picked up a small number of times. The rearrangement joins TRBV7-2 to TRBJ2-1, with D unresolved. CDR1 is SGHTA and CDR2 is FQGNSA in the germline V gene. The CDR3 spans 12 residues. The V end was cut by 1 base, the J end by 10 bases, with 8 bases between. The CDR3 coding sequence is TGTGCCAGCAGCTTAGGTAGCAGGGAGCAGTTCTTC. Translated, it gives CASSLGSREQFF.

The rearrangement uses TRBV7-8 and TRBJ1-2, with D hard to call. Germline loops: CDR1 SGHVS, CDR2 FQNEAQ. The CDR3 has 16 residues. V gave up 2 bases and J gave up 0 bases, with 13 bases separating them. The CDR3 loop reads CASSLLRQFSNYGYTF. CDR3 sequence (DNA): TGTGCCAGCAGCTTATTACGGCAGTTCTCTAACTATGGCTACACCTTC.

The sample holds many counts of this clonotype. V gene TRBV12-3 or TRBV12-4 combines with J gene TRBJ2-5, with unresolved D. This CDR3 is 15 amino acids long. V shed 0 bases and J shed 1 base, with 9 bases lying between them. The CDR3 sequence: CASSLAVSFQETQYF. The CDR3 DNA is TGTGCCAGCAGTTTAGCTGTTAGCTTCCAAGAGACCCAGTACTTC.

The CDR3 sequence is CASSGWGGPNTGELFF. The CDR3 DNA sequence: TGTGCCAGCAGCGGGTGGGGGGGACCGAACACCGGGGAGCTGTTTTTT. The chain employs TRBV9 and TRBJ2-2, with TRBD2 matching over 7 bases. This CDR3 is 16 amino acids long. With V trimmed by 3 bases and J by 0 bases, 5 bases remained unmatched. Germline V gives CDR1 SGDLS, CDR2 YYNGEE.

This rearrangement joins TRBV5-5 to TRBJ2-7; 8 bases match TRBD2. Germline-derived CDR1 and CDR2 are SGHKS and YYEKEE (reference sequence). V lost 0 bases to trimming and J lost 2 bases; unmatched junction nucleotides: 10. The CDR3 runs to 17 residues. CDR3 in amino acids: CASSLGLAGGNPYEQYV. The CDR3 bases are TGTGCCAGCAGCTTGGGATTGGCGGGGGGCAACCCCTACGAGCAGTACGTC.

The V call is TRBV5-1, the J call TRBJ1-4, with no clear D. This CDR3 is 17 amino acids long. Germline-derived CDR1 and CDR2 are SGHRS and YFSETQ. With 2 bases removed from V and 0 bases from J, the gap between germline ends came to 14 bases. CDR3 amino acids: CASSFLPDGATNEKLFF. For the CDR3, the DNA is TGCGCCAGCAGCTTCCTCCCCGATGGGGCAACTAATGAAAAACTGTTTTTT.

This chain joins TRBV12-3 or TRBV12-4 and TRBJ1-1, with D possibly being TRBD1 (5 bases). Deletions cut 5 bases from V and 6 bases from J, with 10 bases between. The CDR3 is 12 amino acids. CDR3 amino acids: CASSIRVAEAFF. CDR3 DNA: TGTGCCAGCAGTATCAGGGTAGCTGAAGCTTTCTTT.